A single sample is the source of the 20 T cell receptor beta chains below, sequenced in a study of blood T cell repertoires in COVID-19. Sequencing was performed with immunoSEQ multiplex PCR; in TCRdb, only in-frame clones are kept and a portion is missing. The sample shows hundreds of thousands of clones, approximately 90% of them seen only once. Source material: PBMCs or T cells enriched from blood (not recorded which). The receptors derive from a woman aged 40 to 50 who had recovered from COVID-19.

The V call is TRBV21-1, the J call TRBJ1-2; the table's D call, TRBD1, has no DNA check behind it. TRBV21-1 is given as a pseudogene. The CDR3 is 17 amino acids. The CDR3 sequence is CASSSRDRTKANYGYTF. CDR3 coding DNA: TGTGCCAGCAGTAGCAGGGACAGGACTAAAGCTAACTATGGCTACACCTTC.

This clone was seen a few times. This chain joins TRBV7-2 and TRBJ2-1; D possibly corresponds to TRBD1 (5 bases). CDR1 is SGHTA, CDR2 FQGNSA, per germline. V was trimmed by 1 base and J by 10 bases, leaving 17 bases between them. The CDR3 has 15 amino acids. The CDR3 DNA sequence: TGTGCCAGCAGCTTAGAGGGGCAAAGTTCCAGAGAGCAGTTCTTC. This sequence encodes CASSLEGQSSREQFF.

A word on this clone: Different DNA sequences within this sample yield the same CDR3. The genes are TRBV10-3 and TRBJ1-6, with D possibly being TRBD1 (6 bases). The V end lost 0 bases, the J end lost 7 bases, and 7 bases lay between the germline ends. Germline V gene data show CDR1 as ENHRY and CDR2 as SYGVKD. The CDR3 length is 14 residues. The CDR3 DNA reads TGTGCCATCAGTGAGTCGAGGGGGAATTCACCCCTCCACTTT. Translating gives CAISESRGNSPLHF.

The chain couples TRBV2 to TRBJ2-3; 9 bases match TRBD2. CDR1 SNHLY and CDR2 FYNNEI come from the germline V gene. The CDR3 contains 17 residues. J gave up 3 bases and V 6 bases, and 13 bases lay outside the gene matches. The DNA of the CDR3 is TGTGCCAGCAGCCCTTTGCGGGAGGGCCAGGGGACAGATACGCAGTATTTT. Amino acid sequence: CASSPLREGQGTDTQYF.

The CDR3 protein is CATSDQDFHEQYF. Here the CDR3 DNA reads TGTGCCACCAGTGACCAGGACTTTCACGAGCAGTACTTC. The chain carries TRBV24-1 and TRBJ2-7; possible D gene TRBD2, 5 bases. The CDR3 loop spans 13 amino acids. CDR1 is KGHDR and CDR2 is SFDVKD in the germline V gene. The V end lost 4 bases, the J end lost 5 bases, and 11 bases lay between the germline ends.

The rearrangement uses TRBV28 and TRBJ2-7, with TRBD2 matching 9 bases. The CDR3 runs to 17 residues. The germline V gene encodes CDR1 MDHEN and CDR2 SYDVKM. V lost 2 bases and J lost 4; bases outside the gene matches: 12. The CDR3 DNA follows: TGTGCCAGCAGTTTAGGGTCGGGACTAGCACCCCCTTACGAGCAGTACTTC. Its translation: CASSLGSGLAPPYEQYF.

V usage is TRBV27 and J usage is TRBJ1-1; 9 nucleotides align to TRBD1. This CDR3 is built from 15 residues. The trim removed 1 base at V and 4 bases at J, leaving 4 bases unmatched. Per the germline V gene, CDR1 is MNHEY and CDR2 is SMNVEV (reference sequence). In DNA form, the CDR3 reads TGTGCCAGCAGTTTATTTGGGACAGGGATCACTGAAGCTTTCTTT. As protein: CASSLFGTGITEAFF.

This clone was observed a single time. V is TRBV30 and J is TRBJ1-1; a weak D match, TRBD1 (5 bases). Germline V gene data show CDR1 as GTSNPN and CDR2 as SVGIG (reference sequence). The CDR3 extends over 15 amino acids. V was clipped by 0 bases and J by 2 bases, with 13 bases between them. The CDR3, as DNA: TGTGCCTGGAGTGTAAAGGACATTTCTAACACTGAAGCTTTCTTT. The encoded protein is CAWSVKDISNTEAFF.

V is TRBV28 and J is TRBJ2-7; 11 bases map to TRBD2. The CDR3 has 15 residues. Germline V gene data show CDR1 as MDHEN and CDR2 as SYDVKM. Trimming took 4 bases from V and 6 from J; bases not matched to a gene: 8. The DNA for the CDR3 is TGTGCCAGCAGTTCCCCTACTAGCGGGGGAGGCGAGCAGTACTTC. This codes for CASSSPTSGGGEQYF.

V and J are TRBV7-2 and TRBJ2-1; 7 positions agree with TRBD2. The junction had 4 bases not matched to a gene; V was cut back by 1 base and J by 7 bases. Germline values: CDR1 SGHTA, CDR2 FQGNSA. The CDR3 totals 14 residues. The CDR3 DNA sequence: TGTGCCAGCAGCTTAGGTATGGGGGGGAATGAGCAGTTCTTC. Protein sequence: CASSLGMGGNEQFF.

In its sample, this clone was seen a few times. V usage is TRBV9 and J usage is TRBJ2-2; D remains ambiguous. Trimming shortened V by 6 bases and J by 1 base, and 10 bases separated the two germline ends. Germline lookup yields CDR1 SGDLS and CDR2 YYNGEE. The CDR3 sequence is 14 residues long. The CDR3 sequence is CASNDPGNTGELFF. The CDR3 nucleotides read TGTGCCAGCAACGACCCAGGGAACACCGGGGAGCTGTTTTTT.

The chain's CDR3 is CASSLGPGNAGNTIYF. The CDR3 nucleotides are TGCGCCAGCAGCTTGGGGCCGGGGAATGCTGGAAACACCATATATTTT. The chain recombines TRBV5-1 with TRBJ1-3; unclear D gene. CDR1 SGHRS and CDR2 YFSETQ come from the germline V gene. V lost 0 bases and J 2 bases, leaving 12 bases between the germline ends. This CDR3 region has 16 residues.

This rearrangement joins TRBV23-1 to TRBJ1-2; TRBD1 might be the D (5 bases). TRBV23-1 has ORF status, its function being uncertain. The V gene lost 7 bases and the J gene lost 7 bases, with 10 bases spanning the gap. There are 11 residues in the CDR3. The CDR3 DNA is TGCGCCAGCAACCGGACATTTGGCTACACCTTC. Protein sequence: CASNRTFGYTF.

V usage is TRBV9 and J usage is TRBJ2-4; tentative D call: TRBD2 (5 bases). The germline V gene encodes CDR1 SGDLS and CDR2 YYNGEE. The CDR3 is 15 residues long. Trimming removed 3 bases from V and 6 bases from J, with 16 bases in between. In DNA, the CDR3 is TGTGCCAGCAGCGATGGGGATTGGGAGACAAACATTCAGTACTTC. This sequence encodes CASSDGDWETNIQYF.

The chain carries TRBV6-5 and TRBJ1-2, with a possible D match to TRBD1 (5 bases). CDR3 length: 16 residues. Between the trimmed V and J ends, which lost 0 bases and 4 bases, there was a span of 15 bases. CDR1 is MNHEY and CDR2 is SVGAGI in the germline V gene. In nucleotides, the CDR3 is TGTGCCAGCAGTTACTCGACGGGGACGGGAGCCTATGGCTACACCTTC. It yields the protein CASSYSTGTGAYGYTF.

The chain joins TRBV10-3 to TRBJ2-1; D possibly corresponds to TRBD2 (7 bases). The CDR3 contains 14 residues. Germline V lookup: CDR1 ENHRY, CDR2 SYGVKD. The V end was cut by 4 bases, the J end by 6 bases, with 13 bases between. As DNA, the CDR3 is TGTGCCATCAGTGGGGGGGGGCCGATCAATGAGCAGTTCTTC. Protein sequence: CAISGGGPINEQFF.

This sequence joins TRBV7-9 and TRBJ2-5; TRBD2 aligns across 9 bases. This CDR3 comprises 16 residues. Per the germline V gene, CDR1 is SEHNR and CDR2 is FQNEAQ (reference sequence). V trimming: 3 bases; J trimming: 5 bases; junction bases outside the gene matches: 10. The CDR3 loop reads CASSLGREGLRETQYF. Here the CDR3 DNA reads TGTGCCAGCAGCTTGGGGCGGGAGGGCCTTCGTGAGACCCAGTACTTC. The whole variable domain, filled in from reference TRBV7-9 and TRBJ2-5, reads DTGVSQNPRHKITKRGQNVTFRCDPISEHNRLYWYRQTLGQGPEFLTYFQNEAQLEKSRLLSDRFSAERPKGSFSTLEIQRTEQGDSAMYLCASSLGREGLRETQYFGPGTRLLVL.

The gene calls are TRBV10-1 and TRBJ1-2; D remains ambiguous. Trimming took off 6 bases at V and 7 bases at J, with 18 bases between the two ends. This CDR3 contains 14 residues. Germline CDR1 and CDR2: WNHNN and SYGVQD (reference sequence). The CDR3 loop reads CASRVWPEVVGYTF. CDR3 sequence (DNA): TGCGCCAGCAGGGTCTGGCCTGAGGTGGTTGGCTACACCTTC.

The chain uses TRBV2 and TRBJ2-7, with 8 positions matching TRBD1. The germline gives CDR1 SNHLY, CDR2 FYNNEI. This CDR3 region has 15 residues. V trimming: 1 base; J trimming: 2 bases; junction bases outside the gene matches: 4. The CDR3 loop is CASSEGQGSPYEQYF. The CDR3 DNA reads TGTGCCAGCAGTGAAGGACAGGGGTCCCCCTACGAGCAGTACTTC.

The chain is built from TRBV7-2 and TRBJ2-3; D may be TRBD2 (5 bases). The CDR3 runs 13 residues. V was cut by 3 bases and J by 2 bases, with 6 bases left in between. Per germline, CDR1 SGHTA and CDR2 FQGNSA. The CDR3 region has the DNA TGTGCCAGCAGCTTCGGACTCACAGATACGCAGTATTTT. It specifies CASSFGLTDTQYF.